Following are 30 T cell receptor beta chains from one sample sequenced in a study of neoadjuvant anti-PD-1 for oral cavity cancer. The time point denotes: after neoadjuvant nivolumab, at surgical resection. Some clones are missing from TCRdb's copy, which holds only in-frame ones; the method was immunoSEQ multiplex PCR. The sample includes about 9,800 clones, approximately 64% of them seen just once. The source material was PBMCs, sampled after nivolumab (anti-PD-1) treatment. These receptors were obtained from a person aged 35-79 years with oral cavity squamous cell carcinoma.

The chain uses TRBV29-1 and TRBJ1-1; D is perhaps TRBD1 (5 bases). This CDR3 spans 15 amino acids. CDR1 is SQVTM and CDR2 is ANQGSEA in the germline V gene. Trimming left V 7 bases short and J 2 bases short, with 20 bases between. The DNA of the CDR3 is TGCAGCGAGGTAAATTGGGGCAGGGCAAACACTGAAGCTTTCTTT. Translating gives CSEVNWGRANTEAFF.

V gene TRBV28 combines with J gene TRBJ2-7, with TRBD1 matching 7 bases. The CDR3 extends over 15 amino acids. Germline CDR1 MDHEN, CDR2 SYDVKM. J gave up 1 base and V 3 bases, and 6 bases lay outside the gene matches. CDR3 loop: CASSFARTGSYEQYF. The CDR3 DNA reads TGTGCCAGCAGTTTTGCCAGGACAGGATCCTACGAGCAGTACTTC.

The V gene is TRBV19, the J gene TRBJ2-1; a possible D gene is TRBD2 (5 bases). The CDR3 spans 12 residues. Trimming shortened V by 11 bases and J by 3 bases, and 11 bases separated the two germline ends. CDR1 and CDR2 (germline): LNHDA, SQIVND (reference sequence). CDR3 in amino acids: CASGSVYNEQFF. The CDR3 nucleotides read TGTGCCTCGGGGTCAGTCTACAATGAGCAGTTCTTC.

The chain links TRBV9 to TRBJ2-1; no clear D. Germline V lookup: CDR1 SGDLS, CDR2 YYNGEE. The CDR3 has 15 amino acids. V was shortened by 6 bases and J by 0 bases, with 13 bases between the two germline ends. This chain's CDR3 is CASTGTPDSYNEQFF. The CDR3, as DNA: TGTGCCAGCACCGGCACCCCCGACTCCTACAATGAGCAGTTCTTC.

The chain links TRBV5-6 to TRBJ2-7; tentatively, D is TRBD1 (6 bases). The V gene's germline CDR1 is SGHDT and CDR2 YYEEEE. V shed 0 bases and J shed 1 base, with 11 bases lying between them. There are 15 residues in the CDR3. DNA for the CDR3: TGTGCCAGCAGCTTGGGGCGGCAGGGGTCCTACGAGCAGTACTTC. Amino acids: CASSLGRQGSYEQYF.

The chain recombines TRBV28 with TRBJ2-5; 9 bases map to TRBD1. With V trimmed by 4 bases and J by 5 bases, 8 bases remained unmatched. Germline CDR1 MDHEN, CDR2 SYDVKM. The CDR3 is 15 residues long. The CDR3 protein is CASSYRGRAYETQYF. The CDR3 coding sequence is TGTGCCAGCAGTTACAGGGGGCGCGCATATGAGACCCAGTACTTC. Together with reference TRBV28 and TRBJ2-5, the CDR3 gives the full variable domain: DVKVTQSSRYLVKRTGEKVFLECVQDMDHENMFWYRQDPGLGLRLIYFSYDVKMKEKGDIPEGYSVSREKKERFSLILESASTNQTSMYLCASSYRGRAYETQYFGPGTRLLVL.

J is TRBJ1-2 and V is TRBV4-1, with D possibly TRBD1 on 5 matching bases. There are 15 residues in the CDR3. Between the trimmed V and J ends, which lost 4 bases and 4 bases, there was a span of 16 bases. The germline V gene has CDR1 MGHRA and CDR2 YSYEKL. CDR3: CASSRGGGRSYGYTF. DNA for the CDR3: TGCGCCAGCAGCCGGGGCGGGGGACGGAGCTATGGCTACACCTTC.

The V call is TRBV5-3, the J call TRBJ2-7, with 9 bases aligning to TRBD2. TRBV5-3 is an ORF, with its function uncertain. This CDR3 has 16 residues. J was trimmed by 3 bases and V by 5 bases; bases with no gene match: 12. For the CDR3, the DNA is TGTGCCAGAAGTTTACCCACCGGGACTAGCTGCTACGAGCAGTACTTC. Protein: CARSLPTGTSCYEQYF.

The chain uses TRBV9 and TRBJ2-1, with 9 bases matching TRBD1. This CDR3 spans 13 amino acids. The J segment lost 10 bases and the V segment lost 5 bases, leaving 7 bases of the junction unmatched. Germline V gene sequence: CDR1 SGDLS, CDR2 YYNGEE. CDR3 sequence reads: CASRAGTGKEQFF. The CDR3 DNA sequence: TGTGCCAGCAGGGCCGGGACAGGGAAGGAGCAGTTCTTC.

The chain carries TRBV5-5 and TRBJ2-2, with D possibly being TRBD1 or TRBD2 (6 bases each). The CDR3 is 16 amino acids. Trimming cost V 2 bases and J 5 bases, with 16 bases left between them. Germline CDR1 is SGHKS and CDR2 is YYEKEE (reference sequence). CDR3 bases: TGTGCCAGCAGCTTATCGGGGGCTAAACGAACCGGGGAGCTGTTTTTT. It codes for CASSLSGAKRTGELFF.

The chain uses TRBV18 and TRBJ1-1, with D perhaps matching TRBD1 (6 bases). Germline CDR1 is KGHSH and CDR2 is LQKENI. V dropped 5 bases and J dropped 7 bases, with 8 bases sitting between them. This CDR3 contains 11 residues. The CDR3 loop reads CASSADSEAFF. The CDR3 nucleotides read TGTGCCAGCTCAGCGGACAGTGAAGCTTTCTTT.

The V call is TRBV6-5, the J call TRBJ1-2; 9 bases match TRBD1. CDR1 is MNHEY and CDR2 is SVGAGI in the germline V gene. The CDR3 sequence is 14 residues long. The V gene end was trimmed by 6 bases and the J gene end by 7 bases; junction bases not matched to a gene: 9. The DNA for the CDR3 is TGTGCCAGCAGACCCACAGGGGGCGGGTTTGGCTACACCTTC. It yields the protein CASRPTGGGFGYTF.

The chain links TRBV5-1 to TRBJ1-4, with a weak D call TRBD1 (5 bases). Trimming cost V 0 bases and J 8 bases, with 14 bases left between them. The length of the CDR3 is 15 residues. Germline lookup yields CDR1 SGHRS and CDR2 YFSETQ. This CDR3 reads CASSLAPGREEKLFF. In nucleotides, the CDR3 is TGCGCCAGCAGCTTGGCCCCGGGGCGAGAAGAAAAACTGTTTTTT.

This chain connects TRBV19 to TRBJ1-1; TRBD1 agrees at 9 bases. This CDR3 spans 17 amino acids. Looked up from germline, CDR1 is LNHDA and CDR2 is SQIVND (reference sequence). Trimming removed 5 bases from V and 0 bases from J; junction bases left unmatched: 10. This CDR3 is CASSPGQGRSMNTEAFF. The DNA for the CDR3 is TGTGCCAGTAGTCCCGGACAGGGGAGATCCATGAACACTGAAGCTTTCTTT.

The gene calls are TRBV10-3 and TRBJ2-7; D possibly uses TRBD1 or TRBD2 (5 bases each). CDR1 is ENHRY and CDR2 is SYGVKD in the germline V gene. This CDR3 has 13 residues. V was cut by 6 bases and J by 2 bases, with 11 bases left in between. The CDR3 DNA sequence: TGTGCCATCAGCCGGGACGTAGCCTACGAGCAGTACTTC. Its protein product is CAISRDVAYEQYF.

The chain couples TRBV11-2 to TRBJ1-1, with D perhaps TRBD1 (6 bases). Trimming shortened V by 3 bases and J by 8 bases, and 10 bases separated the two germline ends. CDR1 SGHAT and CDR2 FQNNGV come from the germline V gene. The CDR3 has 12 amino acids. In DNA form, the CDR3 reads TGTGCCAGCAGCTTCGCGGGGACAGAAGCTTTCTTT. It is translated as CASSFAGTEAFF.

The gene calls are TRBV19 and TRBJ2-3; unclear D gene. Trimming cost V 0 bases and J 0 bases, with 4 bases left between them. Germline lookup yields CDR1 LNHDA and CDR2 SQIVND (reference sequence). CDR3 length equals 14 residues. Here the CDR3 reads CASSIDLSTDTQYF. In DNA, the CDR3 is TGTGCCAGTAGTATAGATCTAAGCACAGATACGCAGTATTTT.

The V call is TRBV27, the J call TRBJ2-5; TRBD2 matches at 9 bases. Per germline, CDR1 MNHEY and CDR2 SMNVEV (reference sequence). CDR3 length: 16 residues. Trimming took 5 bases from V and 4 from J; bases not matched to a gene: 11. CDR3 residues: CASSRTSARYIETQYF. The CDR3 DNA reads TGTGCCAGCAGTAGGACTAGCGCTCGTTACATAGAGACCCAGTACTTC.

The count of this clone is one. This chain connects TRBV19 to TRBJ1-2, with 8 bases fitting TRBD1. This CDR3 comprises 16 residues. V shed 5 bases, J shed 0 bases, and the junction held 8 bases outside the gene matches. CDR1 and CDR2 from the germline V gene are LNHDA and SQIVND (reference sequence). Written as DNA, the CDR3 is TGTGCCAGTAGTCTAGGACAGGGAGCAGCTAACTATGGCTACACCTTC. Protein product: CASSLGQGAANYGYTF.

The genes are TRBV2 and TRBJ2-6, with D perhaps being TRBD1 or TRBD2 (5 bases each). The CDR3 is 15 residues long. Trimming shortened V by 6 bases and J by 0 bases, and 9 bases separated the two germline ends. CDR1 and CDR2 (germline): SNHLY, FYNNEI. CDR3 nucleotide sequence: TGTGCCAGCAGGAGGGACGGCTCTGGGGCCAACGTCCTGACTTTC. Amino acids: CASRRDGSGANVLTF.

V usage is TRBV14 and J usage is TRBJ2-5; 9 bases fit TRBD1. Germline CDR1 is SGHDN and CDR2 is FVKESK. J was trimmed by 5 bases and V by 4 bases; bases with no gene match: 5. CDR3 length equals 14 residues. In DNA, the CDR3 is TGTGCCAGCAGCCTCGGACAGGGGCGGGAGACCCAGTACTTC. Translating it yields CASSLGQGRETQYF. Variable domain in full (rest from reference TRBV14 and TRBJ2-5): EAGVTQFPSHSVIEKGQTVTLRCDPISGHDNLYWYRRVMGKEIKFLLHFVKESKQDESGMPNNRFLAERTGGTYSTLKVQPAELEDSGVYFCASSLGQGRETQYFGPGTRLLVL.

The rearrangement joins TRBV5-1 to TRBJ1-5, with D unclear. The germline gives CDR1 SGHRS, CDR2 YFSETQ. The CDR3 is made up of 15 amino acids. V was trimmed by 0 bases and J by 1 base, leaving 8 bases between them. The CDR3 is CASSLDNPSNQPQHF. The CDR3 DNA sequence: TGCGCCAGCAGCTTGGACAACCCCAGCAATCAGCCCCAGCATTTT.

The genes are TRBV7-6 and TRBJ2-7; D perhaps matches TRBD1 (6 bases). Trimming stripped 5 bases from V and 6 bases from J, with 11 bases between. Per the germline V gene, CDR1 is SGHVS and CDR2 is FNYEAQ. The CDR3 has 12 residues. CDR3 in DNA: TGTGCCAGCAGCCCGGGGACACGCGAGCAGTACTTC. Its translation: CASSPGTREQYF.

In DNA form, the CDR3 reads TGCGCCAGCAGCCCTAGCGCAAGAGTTAACATTCAGTACTTC. It specifies CASSPSARVNIQYF. V is TRBV4-1 and J is TRBJ2-4; possibly TRBD2 for D (6 bases). The length of the CDR3 is 14 residues. With 4 bases removed from V and 7 bases from J, the gap between germline ends came to 14 bases. Germline assignment: CDR1 MGHRA and CDR2 YSYEKL.

The chain joins TRBV6-5 to TRBJ1-1; TRBD1 might be the D (5 bases). V dropped 6 bases and J dropped 1 base, with 12 bases sitting between them. CDR1 and CDR2 from the germline V gene are MNHEY and SVGAGI. This CDR3 has 14 residues. The CDR3 bases are TGTGCCAGCAGGTCGGGACTCGGGAACACTGAAGCTTTCTTT. Residues: CASRSGLGNTEAFF.

The rearrangement uses TRBV6-5 and TRBJ2-3; the D gene is possibly TRBD2 (5 bases). The length of the CDR3 is 14 residues. The V end lost 6 bases, the J end lost 0 bases, and 10 bases lay between the germline ends. CDR1 is MNHEY, CDR2 SVGAGI, per germline. DNA of the CDR3: TGTGCCAGCAGCCTCGGACTGAGCACAGATACGCAGTATTTT. Protein sequence: CASSLGLSTDTQYF.

The chain combines TRBV6-1 with TRBJ1-1; D may be TRBD1 (5 bases). Germline CDR1 is MNHNS and CDR2 is SASEGT. With 4 bases removed from V and 0 bases from J, the gap between germline ends came to 9 bases. This CDR3 has 14 amino acids. This chain's CDR3 is CASSAGVMNTEAFF. In DNA form, the CDR3 reads TGTGCCAGCAGTGCGGGGGTCATGAACACTGAAGCTTTCTTT.

The rearrangement joins TRBV5-1 to TRBJ2-7; D perhaps matches TRBD2 (6 bases). V lost 4 bases to trimming and J lost 6 bases, with 17 bases between them. Germline CDR1 SGHRS, CDR2 YFSETQ. The CDR3 length is 14 residues. The CDR3 coding sequence is TGCGCCAGCAGCGTCCTCCGCTCCGGGAGCGAGCAGTACTTC. It codes for CASSVLRSGSEQYF.

This clone was counted between two and nine times. The chain couples TRBV5-6 to TRBJ1-2; TRBD1 matches 8 bases. Germline lookup yields CDR1 SGHDT and CDR2 YYEEEE. Trimming removed 4 bases from V and 4 bases from J; junction bases left unmatched: 15. CDR3 size: 17 residues. CDR3 nucleotide sequence: TGTGCCAGCAGCCCAGAGCTTACCCGGGACAGGTTCTATGGCTACACCTTC. It yields the protein CASSPELTRDRFYGYTF.

The rearrangement links TRBV6-4 to TRBJ2-2, with TRBD1 matching over 10 bases. After removal of 0 bases from V and 3 bases from J, the junction contained 1 base not matched to a gene. CDR1 and CDR2 from the germline V gene are MRHNA and SNTAGT. The CDR3 is made up of 16 amino acids. CDR3 region: CASSDSDRGDTGELFF. The CDR3 DNA follows: TGTGCCAGCAGTGACTCGGACAGGGGGGACACCGGGGAGCTGTTTTTT.